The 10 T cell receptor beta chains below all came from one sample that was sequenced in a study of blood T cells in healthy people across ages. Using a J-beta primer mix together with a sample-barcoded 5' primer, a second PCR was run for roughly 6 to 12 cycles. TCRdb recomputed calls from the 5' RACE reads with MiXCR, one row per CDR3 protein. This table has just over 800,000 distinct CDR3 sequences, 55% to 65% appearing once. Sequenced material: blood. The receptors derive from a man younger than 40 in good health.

CDR3 residues: CASSLRRGRGDTQYF. CDR3 DNA sequence: TGTGCCAGCAGCTTACGACGGGGCCGTGGGGATACGCAGTATTTT. This chain links TRBV7-2 with TRBJ2-3; either TRBD1 or TRBD2 may supply D (5 bases each). Germline assignment: CDR1 SGHTA and CDR2 FQGNSA. This CDR3 region has 15 residues. The germline V and J ends were trimmed by 2 bases and 6 bases, with 15 bases remaining between them.

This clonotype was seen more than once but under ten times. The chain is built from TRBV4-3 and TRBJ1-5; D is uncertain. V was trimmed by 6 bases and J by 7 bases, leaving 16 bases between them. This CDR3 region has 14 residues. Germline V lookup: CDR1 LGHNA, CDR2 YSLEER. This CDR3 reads CASRYWFAAQPQHF. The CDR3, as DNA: TGCGCCAGCAGATATTGGTTTGCGGCGCAGCCCCAGCATTTT.

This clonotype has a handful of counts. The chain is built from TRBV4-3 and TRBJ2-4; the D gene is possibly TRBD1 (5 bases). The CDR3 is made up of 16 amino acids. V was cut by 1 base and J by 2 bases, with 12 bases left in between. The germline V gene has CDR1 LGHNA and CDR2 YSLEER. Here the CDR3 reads CASSQGLGVTKNIQYF. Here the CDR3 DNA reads TGCGCCAGCAGCCAAGGTCTAGGGGTGACCAAAAACATTCAGTACTTC.

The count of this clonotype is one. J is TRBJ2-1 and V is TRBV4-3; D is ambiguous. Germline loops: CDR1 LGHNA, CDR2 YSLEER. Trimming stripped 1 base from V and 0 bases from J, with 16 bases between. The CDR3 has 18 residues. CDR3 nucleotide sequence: TGCGCCAGCAGCCAAGCGCCTTCGGCTTCAAGCTCCTACAATGAGCAGTTCTTC. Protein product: CASSQAPSASSSYNEQFF.

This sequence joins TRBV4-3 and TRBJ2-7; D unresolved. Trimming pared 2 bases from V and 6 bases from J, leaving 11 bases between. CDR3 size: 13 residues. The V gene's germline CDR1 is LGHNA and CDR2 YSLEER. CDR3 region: CASSQQESGEQYF. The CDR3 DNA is TGCGCCAGCAGCCAACAGGAGTCAGGCGAGCAGTACTTC.

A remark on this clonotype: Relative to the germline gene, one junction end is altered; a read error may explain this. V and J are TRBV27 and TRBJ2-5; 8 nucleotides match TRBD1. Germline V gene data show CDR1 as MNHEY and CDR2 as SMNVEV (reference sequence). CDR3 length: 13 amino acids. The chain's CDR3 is CSSRRDRSSAQYF. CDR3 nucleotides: TGTTCCAGCAGACGGGACAGGAGTTCGGCCCAGTACTTC.

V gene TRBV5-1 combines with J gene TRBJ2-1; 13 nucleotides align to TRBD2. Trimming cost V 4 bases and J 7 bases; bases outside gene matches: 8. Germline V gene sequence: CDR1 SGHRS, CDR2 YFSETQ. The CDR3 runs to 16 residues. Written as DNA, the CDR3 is TGCGCCAGCAGCACAGGGACTAGCGGGGTATGGAATGAGCAGTTCTTC. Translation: CASSTGTSGVWNEQFF.

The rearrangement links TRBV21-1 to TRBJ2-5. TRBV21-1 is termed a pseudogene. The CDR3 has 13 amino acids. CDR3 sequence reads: CASSMNLQETQYF. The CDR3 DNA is TGTGCCAGCAGCATGAACCTACAAGAGACCCAGTACTTC.

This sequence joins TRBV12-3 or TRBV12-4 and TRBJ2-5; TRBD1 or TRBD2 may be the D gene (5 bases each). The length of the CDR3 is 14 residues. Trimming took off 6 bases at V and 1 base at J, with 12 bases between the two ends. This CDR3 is CASRGAGSQETQYF. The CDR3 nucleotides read TGTGCCAGCAGGGGAGCAGGGTCCCAAGAGACCCAGTACTTC.

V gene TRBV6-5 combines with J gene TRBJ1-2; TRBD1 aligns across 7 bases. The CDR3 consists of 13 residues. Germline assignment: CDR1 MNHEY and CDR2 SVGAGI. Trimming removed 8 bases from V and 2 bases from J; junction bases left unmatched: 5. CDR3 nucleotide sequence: TGTGCCAGCGTGGGACAGCCGAACTATGGCTACACCTTC. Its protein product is CASVGQPNYGYTF.